This is a list of T cell receptor beta chains from one sample in a study of shared clonotypes between healthy human individuals. Assay used: immunoSEQ multiplex PCR; TCRdb lists only in-frame clones, some missing. There are about 2.3 million clones in the sample; around 93% occur only once, and more than 0.35% lies in the top ten. The specimen sequenced was naive CD4+ T cells from PBMCs. Source of these receptors: a man aged 18 to 29 in good health. Some clones in this sample may be carry-over from other donors' samples. CDR3s include the opening cysteine and the closing phenylalanine or tryptophan. A D gene is named only where the DNA matches it firmly. Clone size appears in some rows only: once, few, many, or a class for an expanded clone.

v_gene,j_gene,d_gene,abundance,CDR3aa,CDR3nt
TRBV9,TRBJ1-5,TRBD1,few,CASSPQGAGNQPQHF,TGTGCCAGCAGCCCACAGGGGGCTGGCAATCAGCCCCAGCATTTT
TRBV5-5,TRBJ2-5,NA,NA,CASSFTGSRGETQYF,TGTGCCAGCAGCTTTACAGGGTCACGTGGAGAGACCCAGTACTTC
TRBV7-6,TRBJ2-1,NA,NA,CASSTRKSYNEQFF,TGTGCCAGCAGCACCCGAAAGTCCTACAATGAGCAGTTCTTC
TRBV28,TRBJ2-7,NA,NA,CASSLRSEQYF,TGTGCCAGCAGTTTACGTTCCGAGCAGTACTTC
TRBV6-1,TRBJ2-2,TRBD2,NA,CASSDRLAGGVTGELFF,TGTGCCAGCAGTGACCGACTAGCGGGAGGGGTCACCGGGGAGCTGTTTTTT
TRBV7-2,TRBJ2-3,TRBD1,NA,CASKDRGSGTDTQYF,TGTGCCAGCAAGGACAGGGGCTCTGGCACAGATACGCAGTATTTT
TRBV5-1,TRBJ1-2,NA,few,CASSLDGGYTF,TGCGCCAGCAGCTTGGATGGTGGCTACACCTTC
TRBV18,TRBJ1-2,TRBD1,NA,CASSPTGTESYGYTF,TGTGCCAGCTCACCTACCGGGACAGAGTCCTATGGCTACACCTTC
TRBV6-1,TRBJ1-3,NA,NA,CASTLGGSGNTIYF,TGTGCCAGCACCTTGGGGGGCTCTGGAAACACCATATATTTT
TRBV25-1,TRBJ2-7,NA,NA,CASSEFMTGSYEQYF,TGTGCCAGCAGTGAATTCATGACAGGCTCCTACGAGCAGTACTTC
TRBV11-2,TRBJ2-3,TRBD2,NA,CASSLWASGRAVTDTQYF,TGTGCCAGCAGCTTATGGGCTAGCGGGAGGGCCGTTACAGATACGCAGTATTTT
TRBV4-1,TRBJ2-2,NA,once,CASSLPLEGTGELFF,TGCGCCAGCAGCCTCCCCCTGGAGGGCACCGGGGAGCTGTTTTTT
TRBV9,TRBJ1-2,NA,NA,CASSVGGGNYGYTF,TGTGCCAGCAGCGTAGGAGGGGGGAACTATGGCTACACCTTC
TRBV6-5,TRBJ2-7,TRBD1,NA,CASRRTRDSTYEQYF,TGTGCCAGCCGGCGGACCCGGGACAGTACCTACGAGCAGTACTTC
TRBV6-6,TRBJ1-4,NA,NA,CASSRLRGTTNEKLFF,TGTGCCAGCAGCCGGCTCCGTGGGACAACTAATGAAAAACTGTTTTTT
TRBV7-2,TRBJ2-5,NA,NA,CASSLGSSEETQYF,TGTGCCAGCAGCTTAGGGAGTAGCGAAGAGACCCAGTACTTC
TRBV5-1,TRBJ2-7,TRBD2,NA,CASSLEGLAGREQYF,TGCGCCAGCAGCTTGGAGGGACTAGCGGGACGCGAGCAGTACTTC
TRBV11-1,TRBJ2-1,NA,NA,CASTAGGLAGPEQFF,TGTGCCAGCACGGCGGGCGGTCTAGCTGGTCCTGAGCAGTTCTTC
TRBV28,TRBJ1-2,NA,once,CASSPRTGGYTF,TGTGCCAGCAGTCCGCGTACGGGTGGCTACACCTTC
TRBV15,TRBJ1-5,NA,NA,CATSREGGFWQPQHF,TGTGCCACCAGCAGAGAGGGGGGATTTTGGCAGCCCCAGCATTTT
TRBV29-1,TRBJ1-1,NA,few,CSVATLSEAFF,TGCAGCGTCGCCACCCTTTCTGAAGCTTTCTTT
TRBV6-1,TRBJ2-7,TRBD2,NA,CASTPGLAGVGEQYF,TGTGCCAGCACCCCCGGACTAGCGGGAGTAGGGGAGCAGTACTTC
TRBV7-2,TRBJ2-6,NA,NA,CASSSTATGANVLTF,TGTGCCAGCAGCTCCACTGCTACTGGGGCCAACGTCCTGACTTTC
TRBV6-1,TRBJ2-5,NA,NA,CASSEAIRVTQYF,TGTGCCAGCAGTGAAGCCATCCGGGTGACCCAGTACTTC
TRBV7-2,TRBJ2-7,TRBD2,NA,CASSPRLAGGYEQYF,TGTGCCAGCAGCCCAAGACTAGCGGGAGGGTACGAGCAGTACTTC
TRBV7-8,TRBJ1-5,NA,NA,CASSSYGGPGDQPQHF,TGTGCCAGCAGCTCATACGGGGGACCCGGCGATCAGCCCCAGCATTTT
TRBV30,TRBJ1-2,NA,NA,CAWSVGGLSYGYTF,TGTGCCTGGAGTGTGGGGGGGTTAAGCTATGGCTACACCTTC
TRBV29-1,TRBJ2-3,NA,NA,CSLKRGASTDTQYF,TGCAGCCTCAAGAGGGGGGCTAGCACAGATACGCAGTATTTT
TRBV30,TRBJ2-3,NA,NA,CAWGLGGPRPQYF,TGTGCCTGGGGGCTCGGAGGGCCTCGTCCGCAGTATTTT
TRBV18,TRBJ2-2,TRBD1,NA,CASSPLMDRTGELFF,TGTGCCAGCTCACCACTTATGGACAGGACCGGGGAGCTGTTTTTT
TRBV29-1,TRBJ2-3,TRBD2,NA,CSVLSLIGGSDTQYF,TGCAGCGTTCTAAGCCTTATCGGGGGGTCAGATACGCAGTATTTT
TRBV2,TRBJ1-4,NA,NA,CASSDPGRGNEKLFF,TGTGCCAGCAGTGACCCCGGGCGGGGTAATGAAAAACTGTTTTTT
TRBV5-1,TRBJ2-1,NA,NA,CASSPNNKEYEQFF,TGCGCCAGCAGCCCGAATAACAAGGAGTATGAGCAGTTCTTC
TRBV18,TRBJ2-7,NA,few,CASSPMGGAQGEQYF,TGTGCCAGCTCACCCATGGGGGGGGCGCAGGGCGAGCAGTACTTC
TRBV29-1,TRBJ1-1,NA,few,CSVRGTLNTEAFF,TGCAGCGTTCGTGGGACACTGAACACTGAAGCTTTCTTT
TRBV5-5,TRBJ1-5,NA,NA,CASSLDRDRGPQHF,TGTGCCAGCAGCTTGGACAGGGACCGGGGGCCCCAGCATTTT
TRBV5-1,TRBJ2-1,NA,NA,CASSLGGLNNEQFF,TGCGCCAGCAGCTTAGGGGGACTTAACAATGAGCAGTTCTTC
TRBV30,TRBJ1-3,NA,NA,CAWSNSGNTIYF,TGTGCCTGGAGTAACTCTGGAAACACCATATATTTT
TRBV21-1,TRBJ2-1,NA,NA,CASSSPCPRKSYNEQFF,TGTGCCAGCAGCTCCCCGTGCCCGCGGAAATCCTACAATGAGCAGTTCTTC
TRBV6-5,TRBJ2-6,NA,NA,CASYTGGANVLTF,TGTGCCAGCTATACAGGGGGGGCCAACGTCCTGACTTTC
TRBV29-1,TRBJ2-7,TRBD1,NA,CSVGVQGALTTRPTEQYF,TGCAGCGTTGGGGTTCAGGGGGCGCTTACCACACGTCCTACGGAGCAGTACTTC